The source of this T cell receptor (beta chain) is a study of patients and donors after allogeneic stem cell transplantation. Using its own MiXCR run on the RT-PCR reads, TCRdb lists one record per CDR3 protein. The sample records about 410,000 distinct CDR3 sequences, 16% being singletons. CDR1 and CDR2 from the germline V gene are LGHNT and FRNRAP. The CDR3 sequence is 16 residues long. Trimming removed 1 base from V and 5 bases from J; junction bases left unmatched: 8. This clonotype occurred a few times. Source material: blood, either unsorted or a sorted T cell fraction (not recorded which). This TCR derives from a human donor who was either an allogeneic HSCT recipient or a stem cell or donor lymphocyte infusion donor (not recorded which). It is not recorded whose cells these are; they may come from a transplant donor. This chain links TRBV12-5 with TRBJ1-1; TRBD1 agrees at 9 bases. In DNA form, the CDR3 reads TGTGCTAGTGGTTTGGCTTCCGGGACAGGGTGGACTGAAGCTTTCTTT. It translates to CASGLASGTGWTEAFF.